This TCR beta chain originates from a study of long-term antiretroviral therapy in people with HIV. This clone has just a few counts. The assay, immunoSEQ v3.0, was run at survey level. Assay used: immunoSEQ multiplex PCR; TCRdb lists only in-frame clones, some missing. The data contain over 10,000 clones, about three quarters of them singletons. The TCR sequence derives from a man aged 35 to 55 with HIV. The sample was unsorted PBMCs, taken about 3.3 years before starting antiretroviral therapy.

Here the CDR3 DNA reads TGTGCCAGCAGTGACGGGACCGAGACCGGGGAGCTGTTTTTT. Translated, it gives CASSDGTETGELFF. The chain links TRBV6-4 to TRBJ2-2; either TRBD1 or TRBD2 may fit D (5 bases each). CDR3 length equals 14 residues. Germline V gene sequence: CDR1 MRHNA, CDR2 SNTAGT. V lost 2 bases and J 5 bases, leaving 9 bases between the germline ends.